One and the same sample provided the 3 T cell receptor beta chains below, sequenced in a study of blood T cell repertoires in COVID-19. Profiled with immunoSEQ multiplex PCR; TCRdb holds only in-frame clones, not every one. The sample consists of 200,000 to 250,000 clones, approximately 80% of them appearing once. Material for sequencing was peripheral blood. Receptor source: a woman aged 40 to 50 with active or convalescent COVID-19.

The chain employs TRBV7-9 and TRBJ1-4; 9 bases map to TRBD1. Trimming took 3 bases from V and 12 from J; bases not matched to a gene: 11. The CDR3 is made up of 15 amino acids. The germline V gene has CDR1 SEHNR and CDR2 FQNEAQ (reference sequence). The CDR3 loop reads CASSFSGTGRIELFF. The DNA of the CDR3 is TGTGCCAGCAGCTTCTCCGGGACAGGGAGGATAGAACTGTTTTTT.

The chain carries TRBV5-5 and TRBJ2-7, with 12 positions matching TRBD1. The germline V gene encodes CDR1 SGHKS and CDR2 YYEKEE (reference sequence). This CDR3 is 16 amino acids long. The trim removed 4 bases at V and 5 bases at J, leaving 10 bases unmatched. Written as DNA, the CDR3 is TGTGCCAGCAGCGCGCAACCGGGACAGGGGGCCAACGAGCAGTACGTC. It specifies CASSAQPGQGANEQYV.

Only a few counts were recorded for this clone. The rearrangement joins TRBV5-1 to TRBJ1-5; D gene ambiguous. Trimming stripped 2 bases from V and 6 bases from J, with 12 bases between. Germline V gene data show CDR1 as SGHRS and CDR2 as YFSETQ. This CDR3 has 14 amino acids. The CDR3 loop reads CASSLGAPGQPQHF. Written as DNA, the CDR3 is TGCGCCAGCAGCTTAGGAGCCCCCGGTCAGCCCCAGCATTTT.